The entry that follows covers one T cell receptor beta chain sequence. This record comes from a study of blood T cell repertoires in COVID-19. There are 15 residues in the CDR3. Germline V gene lookup returns CDR1 LGHDT and CDR2 YNNKEL (reference sequence). V lost 4 bases and J lost 6; bases outside the gene matches: 11. Original analysis: From reference gene primer amplification, estimates of nucleated cell counts were derived. Sequenced by immunoSEQ multiplex PCR; TCRdb stores in-frame clones only, minus some. That table furnishes V, J and clone size, whereas the DNA furnished D and trimming. Here the sample spans about 270,000 clones, roughly 88% being singletons.

Sequencing was performed on PBMCs or T cells enriched from blood (not recorded which). The receptor comes from a woman aged 35 to 49 with acute COVID-19. The chain joins TRBV3-1 (or the pseudogene TRBV3-2) to TRBJ1-2; 7 bases map to TRBD1. The CDR3 DNA sequence: TGTGCCAGCAGCCGACAGGGAGGCAGGGATAATGGCTACACCTTC. It encodes CASSRQGGRDNGYTF.